This T cell receptor (beta chain) was sequenced in a study of shared clonotypes between healthy human individuals. Naivety among CD8 cells was defined by CD45RO negativity and positive CCR7 selection, thereby excluding terminally differentiated effector memory CD45RA+ cells. V gave up 1 base and J gave up 7 bases, with 16 bases separating them. This CDR3 spans 15 amino acids. Germline CDR1 MNHEY, CDR2 SMNVEV (reference sequence). The table came from immunoSEQ multiplex PCR; TCRdb's copy has only in-frame clones and leaves some out. Seen here are a few million clones, just over 90% observed once, and the top ten hold around 1.7%.

This clonotype was obtained from a young man in good health. Some clones in this sample may be carry-over from other donors' samples. Sequenced: naive CD8+ T cells from PBMCs. The chain is built from TRBV27 and TRBJ2-5; TRBD2 is a possible D gene (7 bases). The CDR3 nucleotides are TGTGCCAGCAGTTTATTGGGGGGGCTGGGGGGGACCCAGTACTTC. Amino acid sequence: CASSLLGGLGGTQYF.